Presented here are 10 T cell receptor beta chains from one specimen sequenced in a study of shared clonotypes between healthy human individuals. Naive CD8 cells were CD45RO-negative, positively selected for CCR7, excluding terminally differentiated effector memory CD45RA+ cells. The data were produced by immunoSEQ multiplex PCR, yet TCRdb's version contains in-frame clones alone and is incomplete. The sample yields about 1,800,000 clones, around 96% seen once. The sequenced material came from naive CD8+ T cells sorted from blood. The receptor set was obtained from a man aged 18 to 29 in good health.

V and J are TRBV4-2 and TRBJ2-7; D perhaps matches TRBD1 (7 bases). V was shortened by 1 base and J by 4 bases, with 11 bases between the two germline ends. CDR1 LGHNA and CDR2 YNFKEQ come from the germline V gene. The CDR3 has 14 residues. This CDR3 is CASSQGRGRYEQYF. DNA of the CDR3: TGTGCCAGCAGCCAAGGGAGGGGGCGTTACGAGCAGTACTTC.

This chain connects TRBV15 to TRBJ2-3; either TRBD1 or TRBD2 may supply D (7 bases each). Trimming pared 0 bases from V and 1 base from J, leaving 11 bases between. CDR3 length: 16 residues. The V gene's germline CDR1 is LNHNV and CDR2 YYDKDF (reference sequence). CDR3 DNA: TGTGCCACCAGCAGAGATGCAGGGGGGGGCACAGATACGCAGTATTTT. This gives the protein CATSRDAGGGTDTQYF.

This chain links TRBV7-2 with TRBJ2-7; D is unresolved. This CDR3 contains 15 residues. V lost 7 bases and J 0 bases, leaving 16 bases between the germline ends. Germline CDR1 is SGHTA and CDR2 is FQGNSA. CDR3 coding DNA: TGTGCCAGCAATCCCGACACTTCGGGCTCCTACGAGCAGTACTTC. As protein: CASNPDTSGSYEQYF.

This clone has only one observation. This chain joins TRBV5-1 and TRBJ2-1; maybe TRBD2 (5 bases). CDR1 is SGHRS, CDR2 YFSETQ, per germline. V was shortened by 0 bases and J by 4 bases, with 17 bases between the two germline ends. The CDR3 has 17 residues. The CDR3 DNA reads TGCGCCAGCAGCTTGGCCGGGGTAGAAGCGAAATACAATGAGCAGTTCTTC. It codes for CASSLAGVEAKYNEQFF.

J is TRBJ2-1 and V is TRBV9; D not resolved. Looked up from germline, CDR1 is SGDLS and CDR2 is YYNGEE. Deletions cut 4 bases from V and 8 bases from J, with 13 bases between. The CDR3 sequence is 13 residues long. CDR3: CASSPRSAHEQFF. DNA for the CDR3: TGTGCCAGCAGCCCCCGATCCGCCCATGAGCAGTTCTTC.

The rearrangement joins TRBV4-2 to TRBJ1-6; TRBD1 might be the D (6 bases). Germline CDR1 and CDR2: LGHNA and YNFKEQ. Trimming cost V 1 base and J 3 bases, with 10 bases left between them. The CDR3 contains 16 residues. The CDR3 nucleotides are TGTGCCAGCAGCCAAGCGGACAGCGACTATAATTCACCCCTCCACTTT. This codes for CASSQADSDYNSPLHF.

The chain uses TRBV15 and TRBJ2-7, with D possibly being TRBD1 (5 bases). Per the germline V gene, CDR1 is LNHNV and CDR2 is YYDKDF (reference sequence). CDR3 length equals 13 residues. Trimming took off 3 bases at V and 5 bases at J, with 11 bases between the two ends. The DNA for the CDR3 is TGTGCCACCAGCAGTAGGGGTGTCGACGAGCAGTACTTC. It yields the protein CATSSRGVDEQYF.

V gene TRBV9 combines with J gene TRBJ2-3; D is tentatively TRBD1 or TRBD2 (6 bases each). From germline, CDR1 is SGDLS and CDR2 YYNGEE. The CDR3 extends over 14 amino acids. The V end lost 3 bases, the J end lost 4 bases, and 12 bases lay between the germline ends. The CDR3, as DNA: TGTGCCAGCAGCGGGGGCGGGACATCAGATACGCAGTATTTT. This translates into CASSGGGTSDTQYF.

This chain joins TRBV18 and TRBJ2-7, with D possibly being TRBD1 (6 bases). V lost 6 bases and J 1 base, leaving 16 bases between the germline ends. Looked up from germline, CDR1 is KGHSH and CDR2 is LQKENI. The CDR3 runs 15 residues. Here the CDR3 DNA reads TGTGCCAGCTCGTCCCTCCGGGACACTTCCTACGAGCAGTACTTC. Residues: CASSSLRDTSYEQYF.

The chain recombines TRBV10-3 with TRBJ1-5; D perhaps matches TRBD1 (5 bases). Germline CDR1 and CDR2: ENHRY and SYGVKD. V lost 8 bases and J lost 2, with 10 bases in between. CDR3 length: 13 residues. The CDR3 region is CAIDTGGNQPQHF. CDR3 in DNA: TGTGCCATCGATACAGGTGGCAATCAGCCCCAGCATTTT.